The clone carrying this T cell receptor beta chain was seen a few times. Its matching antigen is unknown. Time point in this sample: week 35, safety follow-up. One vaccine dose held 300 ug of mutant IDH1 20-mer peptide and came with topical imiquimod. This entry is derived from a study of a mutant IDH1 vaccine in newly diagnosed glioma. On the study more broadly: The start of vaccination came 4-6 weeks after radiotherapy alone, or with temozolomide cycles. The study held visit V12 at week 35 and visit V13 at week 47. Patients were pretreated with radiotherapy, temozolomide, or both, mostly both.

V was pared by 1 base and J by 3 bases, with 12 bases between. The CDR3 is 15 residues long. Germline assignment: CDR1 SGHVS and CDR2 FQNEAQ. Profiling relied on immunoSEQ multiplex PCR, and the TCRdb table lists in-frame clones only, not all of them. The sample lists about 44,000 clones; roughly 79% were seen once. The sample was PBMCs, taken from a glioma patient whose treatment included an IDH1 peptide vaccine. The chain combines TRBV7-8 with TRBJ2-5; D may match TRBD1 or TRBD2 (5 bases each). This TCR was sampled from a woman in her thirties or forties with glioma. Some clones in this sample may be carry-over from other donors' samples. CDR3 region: CASSLGRTPKETQYF. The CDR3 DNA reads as TGTGCCAGCAGCTTAGGGAGGACACCTAAAGAGACCCAGTACTTC.